This T cell receptor (beta chain) originates from a study of T cells expressing NK-cell markers. Study in general: Sequencing of TCR beta repertoires drew on sorted CD3+CD56+NKG2C+, CD3+CD56+NKG2C- and CD3+CD56-NKG2C+ T cells.

TCRdb derives one entry per CDR3 protein from the 5' RACE reads, leaving out DNA. In all, the sample yields fewer than 550,000 distinct CDR3 sequences. This CDR3 has 12 residues. CDR1 SGHTA and CDR2 FQGNSA come from the germline V gene. This clonotype was obtained from a woman aged 50 to 60 in good health. The chain recombines TRBV7-2 with TRBJ2-7. Sequenced input: blood T cells: a sorted CD56 or NKG2C T cell subset, CD4+ or CD8+ T cells, or bulk PBMC T cells (not recorded which). CDR3 amino acids: CASSRTLYEQYF.